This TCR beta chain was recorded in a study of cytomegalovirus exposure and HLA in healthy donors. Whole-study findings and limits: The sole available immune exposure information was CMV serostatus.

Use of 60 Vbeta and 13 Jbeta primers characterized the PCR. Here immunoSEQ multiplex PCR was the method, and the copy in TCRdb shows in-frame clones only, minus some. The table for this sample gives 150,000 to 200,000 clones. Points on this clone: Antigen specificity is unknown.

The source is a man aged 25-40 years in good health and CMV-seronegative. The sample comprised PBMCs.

The CDR3 DNA sequence: TGTGCCTGGAGTGTACTCGTGGCGGGGGGCCAGGCAGATACGCAGTATTTT. Protein: CAWSVLVAGGQADTQYF. The V call is TRBV30, the J call TRBJ2-3, with 8 bases aligning to TRBD2. V lost 0 bases and J lost 4; bases outside the gene matches: 12. From germline, CDR1 is GTSNPN and CDR2 SVGIG (reference sequence). The CDR3 is made up of 17 amino acids.